This record covers a single TCR beta chain. What it binds is not known. Primers: 60 Vbeta forward and 13 Jbeta reverse. Measured with immunoSEQ multiplex PCR; TCRdb has only the in-frame clones, and not every one. Among some 140,000 clones listed, about four fifths were seen once. The sample belongs to a study of cytomegalovirus exposure and HLA in healthy donors. Findings and caveats of the study: There were several of the most significant clusters that appeared linked to common viral pathogens in a later analysis.

CDR1 and CDR2 from the germline V gene are MNHNS and SASEGT. The ends lost 6 bases at V and 10 bases at J; junction bases unmatched: 13. This CDR3 spans 15 amino acids. The sequence came from a man aged 25 to 40 in good health. Sequencing input: PBMCs. The chain couples TRBV6-1 to TRBJ2-1; 9 positions match TRBD2. CDR3 sequence (DNA): TGTGCCAGCAGGGGCGGGCGGGAGGGGTTTCGGGAGCAGTTCTTC. Its translation: CASRGGREGFREQFF.